This T cell receptor (beta chain) appears in the sequencing data of a study of T-cell memory formation after mild COVID-19. The CDR3 is made up of 12 amino acids. Trimming pared 3 bases from V and 5 bases from J, leaving 8 bases between. Per germline, CDR1 DFQATT and CDR2 SNEGSKA (reference sequence). TCRdb independently ran MiXCR on the 5' RACE reads; one entry per CDR3 protein. The repertoire holds 450,000 to 650,000 distinct CDR3 sequences, about a fifth seen once, with around 13% in the top ten. The chain couples TRBV20-1 to TRBJ1-5, with D uncertain. This TCR derives from an adult woman who had mild COVID-19 (a few samples of this study predate the infection). Cell type and time point are not known. Sequencing used PBMCs or a T cell subset sorted from them (not recorded which). CDR3 sequence: CSASSGDQPQHF. CDR3 nucleotides: TGCAGTGCTAGTTCCGGGGATCAGCCCCAGCATTTT.